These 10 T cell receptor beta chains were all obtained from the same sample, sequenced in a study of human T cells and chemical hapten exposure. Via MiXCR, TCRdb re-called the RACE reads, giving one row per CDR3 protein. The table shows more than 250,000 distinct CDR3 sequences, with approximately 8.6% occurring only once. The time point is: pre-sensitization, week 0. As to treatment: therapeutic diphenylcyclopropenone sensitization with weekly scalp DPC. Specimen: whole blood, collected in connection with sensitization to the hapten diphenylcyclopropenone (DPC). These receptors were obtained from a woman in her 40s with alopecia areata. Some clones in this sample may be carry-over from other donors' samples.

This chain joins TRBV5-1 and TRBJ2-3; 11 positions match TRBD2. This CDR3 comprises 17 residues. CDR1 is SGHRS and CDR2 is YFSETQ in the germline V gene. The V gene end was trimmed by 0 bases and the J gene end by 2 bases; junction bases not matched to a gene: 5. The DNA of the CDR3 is TGCGCCAGCAGCTTGGCCATGACTAGCGGGGACACAGATACGCAGTATTTT. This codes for CASSLAMTSGDTDTQYF.

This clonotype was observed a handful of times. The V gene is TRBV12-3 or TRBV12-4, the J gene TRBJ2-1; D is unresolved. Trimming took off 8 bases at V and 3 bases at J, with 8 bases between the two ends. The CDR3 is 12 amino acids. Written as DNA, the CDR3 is TGTGCCAGCGAGAGCCTCTACAATGAGCAGTTCTTC. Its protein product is CASESLYNEQFF.

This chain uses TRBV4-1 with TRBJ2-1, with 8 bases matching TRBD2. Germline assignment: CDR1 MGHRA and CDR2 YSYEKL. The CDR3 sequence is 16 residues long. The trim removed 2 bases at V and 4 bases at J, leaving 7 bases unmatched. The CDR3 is CASSQPPGTRYNEQFF. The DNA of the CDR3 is TGCGCCAGCAGCCAACCCCCCGGGACTAGGTACAATGAGCAGTTCTTC.

The CDR3 here is CSASPTGGYTF. The CDR3 bases are TGCAGTGCTAGTCCCACAGGTGGCTACACCTTC. The chain combines TRBV20-1 with TRBJ1-2; tentative D call: TRBD1 (5 bases). Germline V gives CDR1 DFQATT, CDR2 SNEGSKA (reference sequence). CDR3 size: 11 residues. V was pared by 3 bases and J by 7 bases, with 9 bases between.

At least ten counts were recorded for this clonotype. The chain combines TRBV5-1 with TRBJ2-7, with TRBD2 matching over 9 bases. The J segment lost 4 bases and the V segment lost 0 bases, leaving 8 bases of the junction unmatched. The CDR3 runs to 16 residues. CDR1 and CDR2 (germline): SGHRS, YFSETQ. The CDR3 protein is CASSLEGGRAIYEQYF. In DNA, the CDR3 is TGCGCCAGCAGCTTGGAAGGCGGGAGGGCAATTTACGAGCAGTACTTC.

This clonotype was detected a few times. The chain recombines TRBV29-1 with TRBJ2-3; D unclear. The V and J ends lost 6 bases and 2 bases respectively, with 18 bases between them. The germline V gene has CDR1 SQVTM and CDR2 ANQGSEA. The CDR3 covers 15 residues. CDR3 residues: CSVLRTLSPTDTQYF. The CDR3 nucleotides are TGCAGCGTGTTACGGACCCTCTCTCCCACAGATACGCAGTATTTT.

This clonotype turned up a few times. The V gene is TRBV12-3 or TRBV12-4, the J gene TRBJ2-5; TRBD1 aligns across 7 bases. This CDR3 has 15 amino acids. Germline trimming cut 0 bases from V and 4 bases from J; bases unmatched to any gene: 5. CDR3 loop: CASSLAGTVPETQYF. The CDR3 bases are TGTGCCAGCAGTTTAGCGGGGACAGTCCCAGAGACCCAGTACTTC.

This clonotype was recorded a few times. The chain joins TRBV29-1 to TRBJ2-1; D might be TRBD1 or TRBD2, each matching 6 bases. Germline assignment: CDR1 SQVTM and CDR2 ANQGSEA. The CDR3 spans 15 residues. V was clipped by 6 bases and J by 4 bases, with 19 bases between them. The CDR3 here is CSVVVGGSLYNEQFF. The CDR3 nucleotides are TGCAGCGTCGTGGTGGGGGGCAGCTTATACAATGAGCAGTTCTTC.

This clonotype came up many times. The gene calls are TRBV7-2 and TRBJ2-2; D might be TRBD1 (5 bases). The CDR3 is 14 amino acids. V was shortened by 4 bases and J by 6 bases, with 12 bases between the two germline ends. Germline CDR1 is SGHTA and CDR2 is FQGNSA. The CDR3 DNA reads TGTGCCAGCAGCTCTCAGGGTTGGTCCGGGGAGCTGTTTTTT. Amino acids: CASSSQGWSGELFF.

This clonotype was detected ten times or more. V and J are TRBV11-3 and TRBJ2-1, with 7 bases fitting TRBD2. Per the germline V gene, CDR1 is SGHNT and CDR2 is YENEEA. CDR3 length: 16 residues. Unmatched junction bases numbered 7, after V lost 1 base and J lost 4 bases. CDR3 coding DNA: TGTGCCAGCAGCTTAGGGGCTAGCGGATCGTACAATGAGCAGTTCTTC. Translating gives CASSLGASGSYNEQFF. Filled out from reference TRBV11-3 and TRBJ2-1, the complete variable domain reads EAGVVQSPRYKIIEKKQPVAFWCNPISGHNTLYWYLQNLGQGPELLIRYENEEAVDDSQLPKDRFSAERLKGVDSTLKIQPAELGDSAVYLCASSLGASGSYNEQFFGPGTRLTVL.